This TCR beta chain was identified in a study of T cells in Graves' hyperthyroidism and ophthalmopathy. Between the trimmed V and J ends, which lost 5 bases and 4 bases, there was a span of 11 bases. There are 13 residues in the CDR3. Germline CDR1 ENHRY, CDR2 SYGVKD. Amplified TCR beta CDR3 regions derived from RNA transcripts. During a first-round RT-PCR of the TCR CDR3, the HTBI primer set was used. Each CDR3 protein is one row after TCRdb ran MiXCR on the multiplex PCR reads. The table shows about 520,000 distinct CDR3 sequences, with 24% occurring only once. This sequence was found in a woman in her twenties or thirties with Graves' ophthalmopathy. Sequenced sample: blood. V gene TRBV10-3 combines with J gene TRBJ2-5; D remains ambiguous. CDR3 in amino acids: CAISPDRPETQYF. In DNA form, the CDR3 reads TGTGCCATCAGTCCAGACCGACCAGAGACCCAGTACTTC.